What follows are 19 T cell receptor beta chains derived from one specimen sequenced in a study of tissue T cells after allogeneic stem cell transplantation. Repertoires were generated with immunoSEQ multiplex PCR, while TCRdb's copy carries only in-frame clones and drops some. Counted here are about 10,000 clones, about 65% occurring once; the ten biggest clones make up about 26%. This specimen was tissue from the stomach, taken at autopsy. These receptors were taken from a male donor older than 55 with lung cancer.

V gene TRBV6-5 combines with J gene TRBJ2-3; 7 nucleotides agree with TRBD2. Unmatched junction bases numbered 4, after V lost 4 bases and J lost 6 bases. CDR1 MNHEY and CDR2 SVGAGI come from the germline V gene. This CDR3 region has 13 residues. The CDR3 coding sequence is TGTGCCAGCAGTTCCGTGGGAGGGGATACGCAGTATTTT. This translates into CASSSVGGDTQYF.

V usage is TRBV5-1 and J usage is TRBJ1-3; weak D call: TRBD1 (5 bases). Trimming cost V 0 bases and J 3 bases, with 10 bases left between them. The germline CDR1 and CDR2 sequences are SGHRS and YFSETQ. The CDR3 length is 15 residues. As DNA, the CDR3 is TGCGCCAGCAGCTTGGATGGGGGAGGTGGAAACACCATATATTTT. This encodes CASSLDGGGGNTIYF.

V gene TRBV21-1 combines with J gene TRBJ2-1; TRBD2 is the table's D call and was not checked against the DNA. TRBV21-1 is a documented pseudogene. This CDR3 has 17 amino acids. The CDR3 DNA reads TGTGCCAGCAGCAAAGTAACTCTAACTAGCGGGCCGAATGAGCAGTTCTTC. Translation: CASSKVTLTSGPNEQFF.

This rearrangement joins TRBV5-4 to TRBJ2-7; 9 positions agree with TRBD1. Looked up from germline, CDR1 is SGHNT and CDR2 is YYREEE (reference sequence). The CDR3 runs to 15 residues. V dropped 4 bases and J dropped 4; count of bases not matched to a gene: 9. The CDR3: CASSPPGQGQYEQYF. CDR3 bases: TGTGCCAGCAGCCCACCCGGACAGGGGCAATACGAGCAGTACTTC. The full variable domain, rest sourced from reference TRBV5-4 and TRBJ2-7, is ETGVTQSPTHLIKTRGQQVTLRCSSQSGHNTVSWYQQALGQGPQFIFQYYREEENGRGNFPPRFSGLQFPNYSSELNVNALELDDSALYLCASSPPGQGQYEQYFGPGTRLTVT.

The rearrangement uses TRBV10-3 and TRBJ2-1; TRBD2 matches 10 bases. V was pared by 10 bases and J by 5 bases, with 8 bases of the junction left unmatched. This CDR3 comprises 14 residues. Germline V lookup: CDR1 ENHRY, CDR2 SYGVKD. The CDR3: CATTGTSANNEQFF. The CDR3 nucleotides are TGTGCCACCACGGGGACTAGCGCAAACAATGAGCAGTTCTTC.

The V and J genes are TRBV7-9 and TRBJ2-3, with TRBD1 identical over 9 bases. Germline trimming cut 4 bases from V and 4 bases from J; bases unmatched to any gene: 9. Germline assignment: CDR1 SEHNR and CDR2 FQNEAQ (reference sequence). The CDR3 extends over 16 amino acids. The CDR3: CASSSPGQGVADTQYF. Written as DNA, the CDR3 is TGTGCCAGCAGCTCACCGGGACAGGGTGTCGCAGATACGCAGTATTTT.

The chain's CDR3 is CASSPGGNWGDTQYF. The CDR3 DNA reads TGTGCCAGCTCACCTGGGGGGAACTGGGGAGATACGCAGTATTTT. This chain uses TRBV18 with TRBJ2-3; TRBD2 is a possible D gene (6 bases). Between the trimmed V and J ends, which lost 3 bases and 5 bases, there was a span of 15 bases. Per the germline V gene, CDR1 is KGHSH and CDR2 is LQKENI. CDR3 length equals 15 residues.

This clone ranks as medium-sized. CDR3 DNA sequence: TGTGCCAGCTCACTTAATCTGGGACCGAGGACTAATGAAAAACTGTTTTTT. Its translation is CASSLNLGPRTNEKLFF. The gene calls are TRBV18 and TRBJ1-4; possible D gene TRBD1, 5 bases. The CDR3 has 17 amino acids. Germline V lookup: CDR1 KGHSH, CDR2 LQKENI. Deletions cut 4 bases from V and 2 bases from J, with 17 bases between.

This clone was recorded only once. The rearrangement uses TRBV6-1 and TRBJ1-2; no firm D call. Between the trimmed V and J ends, which lost 4 bases and 4 bases, there was a span of 13 bases. Germline CDR1 reads MNHNS; CDR2 reads SASEGT. The CDR3 runs to 14 residues. This CDR3 reads CASSVAGRVYGYTF. The CDR3 DNA reads as TGTGCCAGCAGTGTAGCGGGGAGAGTCTATGGCTACACCTTC.

In its sample, this clone was seen a few times. This chain links TRBV7-6 with TRBJ1-5; 11 nucleotides agree with TRBD1. This CDR3 spans 15 amino acids. V shed 5 bases, J shed 6 bases, and the junction held 6 bases outside the gene matches. Germline CDR1 reads SGHVS; CDR2 reads FNYEAQ. The CDR3 sequence: CASSRDRGYIQPQHF. CDR3 nucleotides: TGTGCCAGCAGCCGGGACAGGGGGTATATTCAGCCCCAGCATTTT.

This rearrangement joins TRBV18 to TRBJ2-7; 10 nucleotides agree with TRBD1. Trimming at V came to 0 bases and at J to 4 bases, leaving 6 bases not matched to a gene. Germline V gene data show CDR1 as KGHSH and CDR2 as LQKENI. This CDR3 is built from 16 residues. CDR3: CASSPPGTGVLYEQYF. DNA of the CDR3: TGTGCCAGCTCACCACCGGGGACAGGGGTCCTGTACGAGCAGTACTTC.

The V and J genes are TRBV7-9 and TRBJ1-4, with unresolved D. Germline V gives CDR1 SEHNR, CDR2 FQNEAQ (reference sequence). The CDR3 sequence is 13 residues long. The V and J ends lost 2 bases and 8 bases respectively, with 9 bases between them. The CDR3 is CASSLPSREKLFF. In DNA form, the CDR3 reads TGTGCCAGCAGCTTACCATCTAGGGAAAAACTGTTTTTT.

The V call is TRBV28, the J call TRBJ2-7, with 7 bases identical to TRBD1. Germline V gene sequence: CDR1 MDHEN, CDR2 SYDVKM. The CDR3 is 15 amino acids. The J segment lost 2 bases and the V segment lost 7 bases, leaving 11 bases of the junction unmatched. The CDR3 nucleotides are TGTGCCAGCAACGCTCACGGGACAGCCCCCTACGAGCAGTACTTC. Its protein product is CASNAHGTAPYEQYF.

The CDR3 is CACYRVTDTQYF. The CDR3 region has the DNA TGTGCCTGCTACCGGGTCACAGATACGCAGTATTTT. This chain connects TRBV6-5 to TRBJ2-3; D not resolved. The CDR3 runs to 12 residues. Germline V gives CDR1 MNHEY, CDR2 SVGAGI. V was clipped by 11 bases and J by 2 bases, with 11 bases between them.

There are a few counts of this clone. In DNA, the CDR3 is TGTGCCTGGAGTCCGTTCGGACTGGGGAATTCACCCCTCCACTTT. Protein: CAWSPFGLGNSPLHF. The chain recombines TRBV30 with TRBJ1-6; D ambiguous. V shed 2 bases and J shed 7 bases, with 15 bases lying between them. Per the germline V gene, CDR1 is GTSNPN and CDR2 is SVGIG (reference sequence). The CDR3 length is 15 residues.

The V gene is TRBV28, the J gene TRBJ2-1; maybe TRBD2 (5 bases). In germline, CDR1 is MDHEN, CDR2 SYDVKM. The CDR3 sequence is 15 residues long. Trimming pared 6 bases from V and 6 bases from J, leaving 18 bases between. The CDR3 is CASRFSDSDRNEQFF. CDR3 DNA: TGTGCCAGCAGATTCTCGGACTCCGATCGCAATGAGCAGTTCTTC. Combining the CDR3 with reference TRBV28 and TRBJ2-1 gives the whole variable domain DVKVTQSSRYLVKRTGEKVFLECVQDMDHENMFWYRQDPGLGLRLIYFSYDVKMKEKGDIPEGYSVSREKKERFSLILESASTNQTSMYLCASRFSDSDRNEQFFGPGTRLTVL.

The CDR3 spells CASSGTSGFPGELFF. CDR3 in DNA: TGTGCCAGTAGCGGGACTAGCGGGTTCCCCGGGGAGCTGTTTTTT. V is TRBV19 and J is TRBJ2-2; TRBD2 aligns across 12 bases. The V segment lost 6 bases and the J segment 6 bases; nucleotides outside the gene matches: 5. CDR3 length: 15 residues. CDR1 LNHDA and CDR2 SQIVND come from the germline V gene (reference sequence).

The chain recombines TRBV9 with TRBJ2-3; a weak D match, TRBD2 (6 bases). This CDR3 has 15 residues. Germline V gives CDR1 SGDLS, CDR2 YYNGEE. Trimming left V 0 bases short and J 1 base short, with 9 bases between. The CDR3 DNA sequence: TGTGCCAGCAGCGTAGGACTAGTCCGCACAGATACGCAGTATTTT. It yields the protein CASSVGLVRTDTQYF.

This clone is large. The chain joins TRBV29-1 to TRBJ2-7; D is perhaps TRBD2 (5 bases). The CDR3 loop spans 13 amino acids. Looked up from germline, CDR1 is SQVTM and CDR2 is ANQGSEA. The V end lost 4 bases, the J end lost 1 base, and 11 bases lay between the germline ends. This CDR3 reads CSVAGGQSYEQYF. CDR3 bases: TGCAGCGTTGCTGGCGGGCAGTCCTACGAGCAGTACTTC.